The rows below give T cell receptor beta chains drawn from one sample of a study of radiotherapy plus CTLA-4 blockade in lung cancer. TCRdb keeps only in-frame clones here, not all; method: immunoSEQ multiplex PCR. The sample lists about 77,000 clones, roughly 69% occurring once. The material sequenced was peripheral blood, taken from a patient treated with radiotherapy plus ipilimumab. Source of these receptors: a human donor with non-small cell lung cancer whose response to radiotherapy plus ipilimumab could not be evaluated. CDR3s include the opening cysteine and the closing phenylalanine or tryptophan. The D gene is left open where the match is weak. Rows give clone size only sometimes, using once, few, many, or a class for an expanded clone.

>TRBV23-1|.|TRBJ2-1|.
TGCGCCAGCAGTCAAAACCCCCCCTCTCGACATAGCTCCTACAATGAGCAGTTCTTC
CASSQNPPSRHSSYNEQFF
>TRBV6-5|.|TRBJ2-7|.
TGTGCCAGCACCCGGACTGTCGGTGGGAAAGAGCAGTACTTC
CASTRTVGGKEQYF
>TRBV11-3|.|TRBJ2-1|.
TGTGCCAGCAGCCCGCGGACTCGCTCCTACAATGAGCAGTTCTTC
CASSPRTRSYNEQFF
>TRBV5-1|.|TRBJ2-7|TRBD1
TGCGCCACTAAACCCGGGACAGGGGGCCACGAGCAGTACTTC
CATKPGTGGHEQYF
>TRBV7-7|.|TRBJ2-6|.
TGTGCCAGCAGCCCCGAGACTGGGGCCAACGTCCTGACTTTC
CASSPETGANVLTF
>TRBV6-6|few|TRBJ2-7|TRBD2
TGTGCCAGCAGTTATGACCGCGGGAGGAACCCGAACTTC
CASSYDRGRNPNF
>TRBV19|.|TRBJ1-6|TRBD1
TGTGCCAGTAGTCCCCGGCAGGACAGGGGATCACCCCTCCACTTT
CASSPRQDRGSPLHF
>TRBV6-6|once|TRBJ2-5|TRBD1
TGTGCCAGCAGGACAGGGGGCCCCACAAGAGAGACCCAGTACTTC
CASRTGGPTRETQYF
>TRBV11-2|.|TRBJ1-1|.
TGTGCCAGCAGCTTAGTAGGAGCGATTGAAGCTTTCTTT
CASSLVGAIEAFF
>TRBV11-2|.|TRBJ2-7|.
TGTGCCAGCAGCCGCCTTAAGGGGGTAATTGGCTACGAGCAGTACTTC
CASSRLKGVIGYEQYF
>TRBV4-2|medium-sized|TRBJ2-1|.
TGTGCCAGCAGCCAAGCGCAGTCGATCAATGAGCAGTTCTTC
CASSQAQSINEQFF
>TRBV15|.|TRBJ1-5|.
TGTGCCACCAGCAGAGATCAGAATCAGCCCCAGCATTTT
CATSRDQNQPQHF
>TRBV4-3|medium-sized|TRBJ1-5|TRBD1
TGCGCCAGCAGCCAGACACGACAGGGGGGGAATCAGCCCCAGCATTTT
CASSQTRQGGNQPQHF
>TRBV6-5|.|TRBJ2-7|TRBD2
TGTGCCAGCAGATACGGGACTAGCGCCTACGAGCAGTACTTC
CASRYGTSAYEQYF
>TRBV6-5|.|TRBJ1-2|TRBD1
TGTGCCAGCAGTGACAGGGGATATGGCTACACCTTC
CASSDRGYGYTF
>TRBV7-6|once|TRBJ1-5|.
TGTGCCAGCACCCCTGGGGGGAGCAATCAGCCCCAGCATTTT
CASTPGGSNQPQHF
>TRBV6-5|.|TRBJ1-1|.
TGTGCCAGCACCGACAGGAACACTGAAGCTTTCTTT
CASTDRNTEAFF
>TRBV19|.|TRBJ2-7|.
TGTGCCAGTAGTACTGGGCGGGCCACCTACGAGCAGTACTTC
CASSTGRATYEQYF
>TRBV18|few|TRBJ2-3|TRBD1
TGTGCCAGCTCACCAGAGACAGGGGTTTTTAGCACAGATACGCAGTATTTT
CASSPETGVFSTDTQYF
>TRBV28|.|TRBJ1-2|TRBD1
TGTGCCAGCAGTGGGGGGACAGTCCATGGCTACACCTTC
CASSGGTVHGYTF
>TRBV19|.|TRBJ2-2|TRBD1
TGTGCCAGTAGTATAGGCCCCACAGGGGGGAACACCGGGGAGCTGTTTTTT
CASSIGPTGGNTGELFF
>TRBV10-1|.|TRBJ2-1|TRBD2
TGCGCCACCTCCGGGGGGGATGAGCAGTTCTTC
CATSGGDEQFF
>TRBV19|once|TRBJ1-5|.
TGTGCCAGATCCAGGGGTTACCAGCCCCAGCATTTT
CARSRGYQPQHF
>TRBV18|few|TRBJ1-5|TRBD1
TGTGCCAGCTCACCTGGGACAGCCAGCAATCAGCCCCAGCATTTT
CASSPGTASNQPQHF
>TRBV4-2|.|TRBJ2-1|.
TGTGCCAGCAGCCAAGAAGGAGGTGGGCTCGGGAGCTCCTACAATGAGCAGTTCTTC
CASSQEGGGLGSSYNEQFF
>TRBV5-1|.|TRBJ2-1|TRBD2
TGCGCCAGCAGCTTGGTGACTAGCGGGGGGACCCTATACAATGAGCAGTTCTTC
CASSLVTSGGTLYNEQFF
>TRBV5-6|.|TRBJ2-4|.
TGTGCCAGCAGCCCCAGGGGCGGAGGAGAAAACATTCAGTACTTC
CASSPRGGGENIQYF
>TRBV6-5|.|TRBJ1-2|TRBD1
TGTGCCAGCAGTTACCGGACAGGGGATGGCTACACCTTC
CASSYRTGDGYTF
>TRBV4-1|.|TRBJ2-7|.
TGCGCCAGCAGCCAAGTGGTGATGGTGTCTAGTATATCCTACGAGCAGTACTTC
CASSQVVMVSSISYEQYF
>TRBV18|once|TRBJ2-1|.
TGTGCCAGCTCACCACCGGGCCGCTCCTACAATGAGCAGTTCTTC
CASSPPGRSYNEQFF
>TRBV28|.|TRBJ2-7|.
TGTGCCAGCAGCCAAATCTGGAGGACAGACCTCCAAGGGCAGTACTTC
CASSQIWRTDLQGQYF
>TRBV11-3|.|TRBJ2-7|TRBD2
TGTGCCAGCAGCTCTCCTGGAGCGGGAGTTCCCCACGAGCAGTACTTC
CASSSPGAGVPHEQYF
>TRBV4-1|.|TRBJ2-2|TRBD1
TGCGCCAGCAGCCACAACAGGGGAACCGGGGAGCTGTTTTTT
CASSHNRGTGELFF
>TRBV28|once|TRBJ1-2|.
TGTGCCAGCAGTCCCGAGGGTTTGAGTGGCTACACCTTC
CASSPEGLSGYTF
>TRBV10-2|.|TRBJ2-7|TRBD1
TGCGCCAGCCGCAGCGCCGACAGGGGGCGAAACGAGCAGTACTTC
CASRSADRGRNEQYF
>TRBV5-4|.|TRBJ2-7|TRBD2
TGTGCCAGCAGCCCAGGCGGGAGGGGGAACGAAGGGCAGTACTTC
CASSPGGRGNEGQYF
>TRBV28|few|TRBJ2-7|TRBD2
TGTGCCAGCAGACCCGGGACTAGCGGTACCTACGAGCAGTACTTC
CASRPGTSGTYEQYF
>TRBV6-5|.|TRBJ2-2|TRBD2
TGTGCCAGCATTGAGAGCGGGGGGGACACCGGGGAGCTGTTTTTT
CASIESGGDTGELFF
>TRBV5-1|few|TRBJ2-5|.
TGCGCCAGCAGCCAAGACTGGGCGGGTCAAGAGACCCAGTACTTC
CASSQDWAGQETQYF
>TRBV4-2|.|TRBJ1-5|TRBD1
TGTGCCAGCAGCCAAGATCTGGAGGAGGGGGCAATTTTCCAGCCCCAGCATTTT
CASSQDLEEGAIFQPQHF
>TRBV10-1|.|TRBJ2-1|TRBD2
TGCGCCAGCAGTGACCCGGCTAGCGGGAGCTACAATGAGCAGTTCTTC
CASSDPASGSYNEQFF
>TRBV7-9|.|TRBJ1-1|.
TGTGCCAGCACTGGGGGGTTGAGCACTGAAGCTTTCTTT
CASTGGLSTEAFF